This passage covers 7 T cell receptor beta chains from one sample sequenced in a study of PD-1 blockade in mismatch repair-deficient tumors. Using immunoSEQ multiplex PCR, the repertoire was profiled, and TCRdb retains in-frame clones only, with some absent. Of about 15,000 clones in the sample, roughly 84% are singletons; the top ten hold around 17%. The sequences come from PBMCs, collected before pembrolizumab treatment. The origin of the receptors is an adult with mismatch repair-deficient cancer.

This chain links TRBV5-1 with TRBJ2-2; D not certain. The V gene lost 1 base and the J gene lost 4 bases, with 5 bases spanning the gap. This CDR3 is built from 13 residues. CDR1 is SGHRS, CDR2 YFSETQ, per germline. The DNA for the CDR3 is TGCGCCAGCAGCTTGCTCGGCACCGGGGAGCTGTTTTTT. The encoded protein is CASSLLGTGELFF.

In this sample, this clone turned up once. V usage is TRBV9 and J usage is TRBJ2-7, with D possibly matching TRBD1 (5 bases). Germline V gene lookup returns CDR1 SGDLS and CDR2 YYNGEE. This CDR3 comprises 12 residues. Trimming cost V 5 bases and J 4 bases, with 10 bases left between them. The CDR3 DNA follows: TGTGCCAGCAGTCCAGGGATGTACGAGCAGTACTTC. Protein: CASSPGMYEQYF.

This chain connects TRBV5-1 to TRBJ2-3; D unclear. Deletions cut 0 bases from V and 0 bases from J, with 5 bases between. Germline values: CDR1 SGHRS, CDR2 YFSETQ. The CDR3 is 14 residues long. The CDR3 DNA reads as TGCGCCAGCAGCTTGGAACCTAGCACAGATACGCAGTATTTT. It translates to CASSLEPSTDTQYF.

This sequence joins TRBV19 and TRBJ2-7; D might be TRBD1 or TRBD2, each matching 5 bases. Germline-derived CDR1 and CDR2 are LNHDA and SQIVND (reference sequence). The CDR3 is made up of 13 amino acids. Trimming removed 6 bases from V and 3 bases from J, with 12 bases in between. CDR3 sequence: CASRPGPFYEQYF. For the CDR3, the DNA is TGTGCCAGTAGGCCGGGACCCTTCTACGAGCAGTACTTC.

This clone was seen a handful of times. The V call is TRBV6-5, the J call TRBJ1-2, with a tentative D call TRBD1 (5 bases). The CDR3 consists of 12 residues. Per germline, CDR1 MNHEY and CDR2 SVGAGI. The ends were cut back, 9 bases at V and 1 base at J, with 9 bases in the middle. The CDR3: CASLGGNYGYTF. CDR3 coding DNA: TGTGCCAGTCTGGGGGGTAACTATGGCTACACCTTC.

By proportion, this clone is medium-sized. The chain couples TRBV6-4 to TRBJ2-1, with 8 bases aligning to TRBD2. The CDR3 is 13 amino acids. Germline loops: CDR1 MRHNA, CDR2 SNTAGT. Trimming at V came to 4 bases and at J to 6 bases, leaving 2 bases not matched to a gene. The CDR3 nucleotides are TGTGCCAGCAGTGCGGGAGGGCCCAATGAGCAGTTCTTC. This sequence encodes CASSAGGPNEQFF.

The chain recombines TRBV19 with TRBJ1-1; maybe TRBD1 (6 bases). The germline CDR1 and CDR2 sequences are LNHDA and SQIVND (reference sequence). V lost 7 bases to trimming and J lost 0 bases, with 15 bases between them. The CDR3 has 15 amino acids. CDR3 DNA: TGTGCCAGTAACGGGGGCGCGGGAATGAACACTGAAGCTTTCTTT. Its translation: CASNGGAGMNTEAFF.